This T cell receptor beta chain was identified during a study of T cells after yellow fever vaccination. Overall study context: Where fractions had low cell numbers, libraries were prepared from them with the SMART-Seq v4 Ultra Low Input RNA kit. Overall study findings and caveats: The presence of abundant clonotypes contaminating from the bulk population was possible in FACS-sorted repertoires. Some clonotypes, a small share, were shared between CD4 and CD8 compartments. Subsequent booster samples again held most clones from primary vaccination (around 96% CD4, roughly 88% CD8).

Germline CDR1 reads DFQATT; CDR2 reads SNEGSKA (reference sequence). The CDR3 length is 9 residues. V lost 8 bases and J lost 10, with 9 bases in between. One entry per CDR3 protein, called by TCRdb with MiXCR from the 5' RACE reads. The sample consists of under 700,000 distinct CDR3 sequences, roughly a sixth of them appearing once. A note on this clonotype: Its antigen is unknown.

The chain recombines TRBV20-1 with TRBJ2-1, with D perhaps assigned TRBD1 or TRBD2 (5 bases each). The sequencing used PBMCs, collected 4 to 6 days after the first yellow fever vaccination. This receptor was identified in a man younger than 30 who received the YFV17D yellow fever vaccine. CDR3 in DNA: TGCAGTTCGGGGCTGGAGCAGTTCTTC. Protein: CSSGLEQFF.